This T cell receptor beta chain was captured by sequencing in a study of cytomegalovirus exposure and HLA in healthy donors. CDR3 length: 14 residues. Germline CDR1 is MDHEN and CDR2 is SYDVKM. The ends were cut back, 0 bases at V and 7 bases at J, with 12 bases in the middle. A note on this clone: Its target is unknown.

A multiplex PCR was run with 60 Vbeta primers and 13 Jbeta primers. Sequencing used immunoSEQ multiplex PCR; TCRdb keeps in-frame clones, though not all of them. The sample holds over 120,000 clones, roughly 80% seen once. Study-wide findings and caveats: Among TCR beta chains of equal frequency, HLA-associated ones were more clonally expanded in a later analysis. Highest at DRB1 and lowest at HLA-C, TCR association rates differed among HLA loci in a later analysis.

Sequenced input: PBMCs. This clonotype originated in a woman under 40 in good health and CMV-seronegative. This chain uses TRBV28 with TRBJ2-5, with D hard to call. The CDR3 here is CASSLWAKSGTQYF. The CDR3 bases are TGTGCCAGCAGTTTATGGGCTAAATCGGGGACCCAGTACTTC.